This is a list of T cell receptor beta chains from one sample in a study of blood T cell repertoires in COVID-19. Sequenced by immunoSEQ multiplex PCR; TCRdb stores in-frame clones only, minus some. Of almost 200,000 clones in the sample, 89% were seen once. Material for sequencing was PBMCs or T cells enriched from blood (not recorded which). The source is a woman between 18 and 29 years old who had recovered from COVID-19. CDR3s include the opening cysteine and the closing phenylalanine or tryptophan. A D gene is named only where the DNA matches it firmly. Clone sizes are given selectively: once, few, many, or a class where the clone is expanded.

abundance	v_gene	d_gene	len	CDR3aa
.	TRBV6-1	.	15	CASSEWAPLGLEQYF
.	TRBV6-1	TRBD1	15	CASSEVVGGGYEQYF
.	TRBV19	.	13	CASNRAGVYGYTF
.	TRBV5-6	.	13	CASSGSRGQPQHF
.	TRBV7-3	TRBD2	15	CASSLDAGVTGELFF
.	TRBV7-2	.	13	CASSTMRGVGYTF
.	TRBV4-1	.	13	CAIAQGPGNTIYF
.	TRBV30	TRBD1	17	CAWSEQKLGQGFYEQYF
.	TRBV19	.	13	CASSFQTSQAQYF
.	TRBV29-1	TRBD2	12	CSVTLAGETQYF
.	TRBV28	.	13	CASIKHQAYEQYF
.	TRBV5-1	.	15	CASSLIGRADGELFF
.	TRBV5-1	TRBD1	17	CASSSGQGPPIRAEAFF
.	TRBV30	.	14	CAWLSRGAADTQYF
.	TRBV30	TRBD1	16	CAWSVDRGYSNTEAFF
once	TRBV7-9	TRBD1	15	CASSADRGRTGELFF
.	TRBV3-1/TRBV3-2	TRBD2	13	CASRTSGVETQYF
.	TRBV5-1	TRBD1	15	CASSTSTGVQETQYF
.	TRBV10-2	TRBD2	13	CASRPAGEGEQYF
.	TRBV2	.	14	CASKGSGALYGYTF
.	TRBV6-5	TRBD1	14	CASSPWQGGSEAFF
.	TRBV3-1/TRBV3-2	.	17	CASSQERTVRSGNTIYF
.	TRBV11-2	.	14	CASSLALGGYEQYF
.	TRBV29-1	TRBD1	16	CSGEKRTGANTGELFF
.	TRBV30	TRBD1	15	CAWSKQGATTGELFF
.	TRBV28	TRBD2	14	CASTPGGGIETQYF
.	TRBV2	.	16	CASSELVLGPFYEQYF
.	TRBV2	TRBD2	15	CASRTSLAGSYEQYF
medium-sized	TRBV6-4	.	14	CASRETGSTGELFF
.	TRBV9	.	14	CASSVAEGNEKLFF
.	TRBV19	.	13	CASSFRENQPQHF
.	TRBV7-9	.	14	CASSSHGETGELFF
.	TRBV27	.	14	CASSTILTGSEAFF
.	TRBV29-1	TRBD1	13	CSVATGSNQPQHF
.	TRBV6-1	TRBD1	15	CASSDTGTETSGYTF